These 19 T cell receptor beta chains share one sample of origin, sequenced in a study of T cell responses to AZD1222 COVID-19 vaccine. TCRdb's copy holds only in-frame clones and misses some; the assay was immunoSEQ multiplex PCR. This sample has about 83,000 clones, with 70% to 90% found just once. The specimen was peripheral blood, collected on day 0 of MenACWY control vaccination. The source is an adult in good health.

The chain is built from TRBV10-3 and TRBJ2-1; D remains ambiguous. This CDR3 region has 15 residues. Trimming stripped 8 bases from V and 0 bases from J, with 14 bases between. Germline CDR1 and CDR2: ENHRY and SYGVKD. The CDR3, as DNA: TGTGCCATCTCCCCCGGCGTGAGCTCCTACAATGAGCAGTTCTTC. Protein product: CAISPGVSSYNEQFF.

The chain has TRBV9 and TRBJ1-4; D is undetermined. The CDR3 totals 15 residues. Germline V gene data show CDR1 as SGDLS and CDR2 as YYNGEE. Trimming took off 0 bases at V and 5 bases at J, with 11 bases between the two ends. The CDR3 DNA reads as TGTGCCAGCAGCGTAGGGCGTCAGCGCAATGAAAAACTGTTTTTT. Amino acids: CASSVGRQRNEKLFF. Together with reference TRBV9 and TRBJ1-4, the CDR3 gives the full variable domain: DSGVTQTPKHLITATGQRVTLRCSPRSGDLSVYWYQQSLDQGLQFLIQYYNGEERAKGNILERFSAQQFPDLHSELNLSSLELGDSALYFCASSVGRQRNEKLFFGSGTQLSVL.

This clone has a handful of counts. The chain combines TRBV19 with TRBJ2-7, with 7 bases fitting TRBD2. The CDR3 runs to 18 residues. Germline trimming cut 3 bases from V and 0 bases from J; bases unmatched to any gene: 14. Germline loops: CDR1 LNHDA, CDR2 SQIVND (reference sequence). The CDR3 DNA sequence: TGTGCCAGTAGTATCACTGGGGGAGCGGGGCCAGTCTCCTACGAGCAGTACTTC. As protein: CASSITGGAGPVSYEQYF. The full variable domain, its missing parts supplied by reference TRBV19 and TRBJ2-7, is DGGITQSPKYLFRKEGQNVTLSCEQNLNHDAMYWYRQDPGQGLRLIYYSQIVNDFQKGDIAEGYSVSREKKESFPLTVTSAQKNPTAFYLCASSITGGAGPVSYEQYFGPGTRLTVT.

The rearrangement links TRBV18 to TRBJ2-5; perhaps TRBD1 as D (5 bases). Trimming took off 6 bases at V and 5 bases at J, with 16 bases between the two ends. In germline, CDR1 is KGHSH, CDR2 LQKENI. The CDR3 length is 14 residues. The CDR3 DNA reads as TGTGCCAGCTCTCTAGGGGCTCTTATGGAGACCCAGTACTTC. Translation: CASSLGALMETQYF.

This clone came up once. V gene TRBV5-6 combines with J gene TRBJ2-7; 13 bases are a match to TRBD2. Per germline, CDR1 SGHDT and CDR2 YYEEEE. The CDR3 consists of 15 residues. The V and J ends lost 0 bases and 5 bases, in that order; junction bases with no gene match: 2. CDR3 sequence (DNA): TGTGCCAGCAGCTTGGGGACTAGCGGGAGTGACGAGCAGTACTTC. It codes for CASSLGTSGSDEQYF. Full variable domain (rest looked up from reference TRBV5-6 and TRBJ2-7): DAGVTQSPTHLIKTRGQQVTLRCSPKSGHDTVSWYQQALGQGPQFIFQYYEEEERQRGNFPDRFSGHQFPNYSSELNVNALLLGDSALYLCASSLGTSGSDEQYFGPGTRLTVT.

The CDR3 nucleotides read TGTGCCAGCAGTCCACGGACAGGGCTGGGCTATGGCTACACCTTC. The encoded protein is CASSPRTGLGYGYTF. The chain has TRBV27 and TRBJ1-2, with 8 nucleotides matching TRBD1. The J segment lost 4 bases and the V segment lost 5 bases, leaving 9 bases of the junction unmatched. The CDR3 sequence is 15 residues long. The germline CDR1 and CDR2 sequences are MNHEY and SMNVEV (reference sequence).

The genes are TRBV4-3 and TRBJ2-1; no definite D call. Trimming left V 4 bases short and J 7 bases short, with 20 bases between. The CDR3 has 16 residues. CDR1 and CDR2 from the germline V gene are LGHNA and YSLEER. The CDR3 loop is CASSLQASPNRNEQFF. CDR3 coding DNA: TGCGCCAGCAGCCTTCAGGCGAGCCCGAATAGGAATGAGCAGTTCTTC.

This clone appeared a single time. The chain recombines TRBV5-1 with TRBJ1-5, with D hard to call. Germline V CDR1 and CDR2: SGHRS, YFSETQ. Trimming took 4 bases from V and 5 from J, leaving 10 bases between them. The CDR3 length is 13 residues. The CDR3 DNA sequence: TGCGCCAGCAGCGCCGGACCCCATCAGCCCCAGCATTTT. Translated, it gives CASSAGPHQPQHF.

The V call is TRBV11-3, the J call TRBJ2-7, with D tentatively TRBD1 (6 bases). This CDR3 contains 15 residues. The V and J ends lost 1 base and 6 bases respectively, with 16 bases between them. Germline lookup yields CDR1 SGHNT and CDR2 YENEEA. The CDR3 DNA is TGTGCCAGCAGCTTAGGGACAGCTTTGGTAGGCGAGCAGTACTTC. Translated: CASSLGTALVGEQYF.

The genes are TRBV28 and TRBJ1-1; a possible D gene is TRBD1 (6 bases). This CDR3 is 15 amino acids long. Germline CDR1 is MDHEN and CDR2 is SYDVKM. Between the trimmed V and J ends, which lost 3 bases and 5 bases, there was a span of 16 bases. This CDR3 is CASSFQGLLGTEAFF. CDR3 bases: TGTGCCAGCAGTTTTCAGGGGCTCCTTGGGACTGAAGCTTTCTTT.

This chain connects TRBV14 to TRBJ1-1; a weak D match, TRBD1 (5 bases). V gave up 1 base and J gave up 4 bases, with 13 bases separating them. The germline V gene encodes CDR1 SGHDN and CDR2 FVKESK. This CDR3 comprises 15 residues. CDR3 in amino acids: CASSQVVGGGTEAFF. The CDR3 DNA sequence: TGTGCCAGCAGCCAAGTTGTGGGTGGGGGCACTGAAGCTTTCTTT.

This clone was detected once. The chain combines TRBV11-2 with TRBJ1-2, with 10 bases lining up with TRBD1. After removal of 3 bases from V and 8 bases from J, the junction contained 12 bases not matched to a gene. The CDR3 loop spans 16 amino acids. Germline-derived CDR1 and CDR2 are SGHAT and FQNNGV. In DNA form, the CDR3 reads TGTGCCAGCAGCTTCGGACAGGGGGGGCCTACGAGAGGCTACACCTTC. Translating gives CASSFGQGGPTRGYTF.

This CDR3 reads CASSRRTGRTHLTTDTQYF. CDR3 DNA sequence: TGTGCCAGCAGCCGCCGGACCGGGAGGACACACCTCACGACAGATACGCAGTATTTT. The genes are TRBV3-1 (or the pseudogene TRBV3-2) and TRBJ2-3, with 7 bases lining up with TRBD2. CDR1 is LGHDT and CDR2 is YNNKEL in the germline V gene (reference sequence). The CDR3 loop spans 19 amino acids. The V segment lost 4 bases and the J segment 3 bases; nucleotides outside the gene matches: 19.

The chain links TRBV7-3 to TRBJ2-3, with a possible D match to TRBD1 (6 bases). Trimming left V 8 bases short and J 2 bases short, with 14 bases between. CDR1 and CDR2 from the germline V gene are SGHTA and FQGTGA. The CDR3 runs to 14 residues. CDR3 residues: CASSRGGYTDTQYF. The CDR3 nucleotides read TGTGCCAGCTCCAGGGGCGGGTACACAGATACGCAGTATTTT. Combining the CDR3 with reference TRBV7-3 and TRBJ2-3 gives the whole variable domain GAGVSQTPSNKVTEKGKYVELRCDPISGHTALYWYRQSLGQGPEFLIYFQGTGAADDSGLPNDRFFAVRPEGSVSTLKIQRTERGDSAVYLCASSRGGYTDTQYFGPGTRLTVL.

The V and J genes are TRBV28 and TRBJ2-6, with D hard to call. V shed 3 bases and J shed 2 bases, with 8 bases lying between them. The germline gives CDR1 MDHEN, CDR2 SYDVKM. This CDR3 spans 15 amino acids. The CDR3 is CASSFGGPGANVLTF. The CDR3 DNA reads as TGTGCCAGCAGTTTTGGTGGACCTGGGGCCAACGTCCTGACTTTC.

The table lists this clone with a count of one. This rearrangement joins TRBV6-5 to TRBJ2-2, with 7 bases matching TRBD2. CDR1 is MNHEY, CDR2 SVGAGI, per germline. This CDR3 region has 15 residues. V was clipped by 5 bases and J by 2 bases; unmatched bases: 5. CDR3 coding DNA: TGTGCCAGCAGTACAACTAGCGCCAACACCGGGGAGCTGTTTTTT. The encoded protein is CASSTTSANTGELFF.

DNA for the CDR3: TGTGCCAGCAGTCCCCAGGGGGCGCGAGTTGAAGTCACTGAAGCTTTCTTT. Translating it yields CASSPQGARVEVTEAFF. This chain uses TRBV27 with TRBJ1-1; 8 bases fit TRBD1. CDR3 length: 17 amino acids. The ends lost 5 bases at V and 4 bases at J; junction bases unmatched: 15. Germline values: CDR1 MNHEY, CDR2 SMNVEV (reference sequence).

This clone was observed a few times. V is TRBV27 and J is TRBJ1-6, with D perhaps matching TRBD1 (5 bases). The CDR3 spans 14 residues. V was trimmed by 6 bases and J by 9 bases, leaving 15 bases between them. Per germline, CDR1 MNHEY and CDR2 SMNVEV (reference sequence). This CDR3 is CASRFMGGTSPLHF. In nucleotides, the CDR3 is TGTGCCAGCAGGTTTATGGGAGGGACTTCACCCCTCCACTTT.

The gene calls are TRBV21-1 and TRBJ1-1. TRBV21-1 represents a pseudogene. There are 18 residues in the CDR3. DNA of the CDR3: TGTGCCAGCAGCAAAGCCCTCCAAGCCTCAGAAATGAACACTGAAGCTTTCTTT. Encoded protein: CASSKALQASEMNTEAFF.